These T cell receptor beta chains were read from a single sample in a study of blood T cell repertoires in COVID-19. This table comes from immunoSEQ multiplex PCR, and its TCRdb copy is limited to in-frame clones, with some not included. The sample shows almost 200,000 clones, 70% to 90% of them seen only once. Sequenced: peripheral blood. Receptors originate from a woman aged 70-85 years with acute or convalescent COVID-19. Both conserved end residues are part of each CDR3. D genes are given only for firm matches. Size tells how often a clone was seen (once, few, many) or the class of an expanded clone, and some rows leave it out.

- TRBJ2-1 TRBV5-5 TRBD2 TGTGCCAGCAGCTTGGAAGGCGGGAGGGCCATGGAGCAGTTCTTC CASSLEGGRAMEQFF
- TRBJ2-5 TRBV18 TRBD1 TGTGCCAGCTCACTACAGGGGATCCAAGAGACCCAGTACTTC CASSLQGIQETQYF
once TRBJ2-1 TRBV10-2 TRBD2 TGCGCCAGCAGAGCTCCGACTAGCGGGGGGGCCAATGAGCAGTTCTTC CASRAPTSGGANEQFF
- TRBJ1-4 TRBV5-1 TRBD1 TGCGCCAGCAGCGGGACAGGGCGGACTAATGAAAAACTGTTTTTT CASSGTGRTNEKLFF
- TRBJ1-1 TRBV19 - TGTGCCAGTACTCTGACACTGAACACTGAAGCTTTCTTT CASTLTLNTEAFF
- TRBJ1-5 TRBV5-1 TRBD1 TGCGCCAGCAGCTCTGGACAGGGGAATCAGCCCCAGCATTTT CASSSGQGNQPQHF
- TRBJ1-1 TRBV5-1 - TGCGCCAGCAGCTTGGAATCAGGGGTTGGCACTGAAGCTTTCTTT CASSLESGVGTEAFF
- TRBJ1-5 TRBV5-1 - TGCGCCAGCAGCTCCGGGAGTAATAGCAATCAGCCCCAGCATTTT CASSSGSNSNQPQHF
once TRBJ1-1 TRBV30 TRBD1 TGTGCCTGGGACAGGGTTAGTTTCGGGAACACTGAAGCTTTCTTT CAWDRVSFGNTEAFF
once TRBJ2-2 TRBV2 TRBD2 TGTGCCAGCAGTGAAGAGGCGGGAGCTGTCGGGGAGCTGTTTTTT CASSEEAGAVGELFF
- TRBJ2-1 TRBV7-3 TRBD1 TGTGCCAGCAGTCCCGGGACAGGGAATGAGCAGTTCTTC CASSPGTGNEQFF
- TRBJ1-4 TRBV11-2 - TGTGCCAGCAGCCCAATGGGAGGGAGTCTTCTGGAAAAACTGTTTTTT CASSPMGGSLLEKLFF
- TRBJ2-2 TRBV5-1 TRBD1 TGCGCCAGCAGCGATCCCGGGACAGGAACCACCGGGGAGCTGTTTTTT CASSDPGTGTTGELFF
- TRBJ1-1 TRBV7-8 - TGTGCCAGCAGCTTATTGCAGGGAAGGGATGAAGCTTTCTTT CASSLLQGRDEAFF
- TRBJ1-4 TRBV25-1 - TGTGCCAGCAGTGATGGGGGGGCAGGTCCGAATGAAAAACTGTTTTTT CASSDGGAGPNEKLFF
- TRBJ2-7 TRBV27 - TGTGCCAGCAGTTCCTCTCTCTCCTACGAGCAGTACTTC CASSSSLSYEQYF
- TRBJ2-5 TRBV7-2 TRBD2 TGTGCCAGCAGCTTAGCCGCGGGAGTGGTAGAGACCCAGTACTTC CASSLAAGVVETQYF